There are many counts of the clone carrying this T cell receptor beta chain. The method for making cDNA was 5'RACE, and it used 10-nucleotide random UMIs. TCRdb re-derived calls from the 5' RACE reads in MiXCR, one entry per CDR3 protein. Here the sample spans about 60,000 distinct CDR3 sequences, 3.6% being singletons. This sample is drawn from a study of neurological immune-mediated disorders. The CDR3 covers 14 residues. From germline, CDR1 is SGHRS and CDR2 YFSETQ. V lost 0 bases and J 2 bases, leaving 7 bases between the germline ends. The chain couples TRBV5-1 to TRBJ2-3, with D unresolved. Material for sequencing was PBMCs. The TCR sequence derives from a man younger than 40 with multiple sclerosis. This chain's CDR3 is CASSLGEATDTQYF. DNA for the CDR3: TGCGCCAGCAGCTTGGGAGAGGCCACAGATACGCAGTATTTT. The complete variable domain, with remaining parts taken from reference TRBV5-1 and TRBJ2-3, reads KAGVTQTPRYLIKTRGQQVTLSCSPISGHRSVSWYQQTPGQGLQFLFEYFSETQRNKGNFPGRFSGRQFSNSRSEMNVSTLELGDSALYLCASSLGEATDTQYFGPGTRLTVL.